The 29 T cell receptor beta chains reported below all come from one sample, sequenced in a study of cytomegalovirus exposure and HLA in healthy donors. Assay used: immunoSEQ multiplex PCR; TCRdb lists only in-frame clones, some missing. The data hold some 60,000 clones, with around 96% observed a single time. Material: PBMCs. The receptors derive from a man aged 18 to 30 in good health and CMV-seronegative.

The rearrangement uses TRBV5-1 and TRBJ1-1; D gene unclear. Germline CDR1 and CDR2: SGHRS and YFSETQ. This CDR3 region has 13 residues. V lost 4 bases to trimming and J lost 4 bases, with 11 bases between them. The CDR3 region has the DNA TGCGCCAGCAGCCTGCTAATTCTCACTGAAGCTTTCTTT. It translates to CASSLLILTEAFF.

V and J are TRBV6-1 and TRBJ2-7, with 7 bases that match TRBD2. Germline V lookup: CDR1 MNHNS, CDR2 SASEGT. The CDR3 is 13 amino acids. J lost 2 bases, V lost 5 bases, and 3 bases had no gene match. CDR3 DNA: TGTGCCAGCAGTCCCGGGGGGACCTACGAGCAGTACTTC. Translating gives CASSPGGTYEQYF.

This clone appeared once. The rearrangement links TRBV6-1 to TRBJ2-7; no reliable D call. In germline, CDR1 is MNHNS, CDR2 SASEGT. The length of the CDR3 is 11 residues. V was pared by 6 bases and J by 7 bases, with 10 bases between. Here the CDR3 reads CASSREVEQYF. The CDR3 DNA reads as TGTGCCAGCAGCCGAGAGGTAGAGCAGTACTTC.

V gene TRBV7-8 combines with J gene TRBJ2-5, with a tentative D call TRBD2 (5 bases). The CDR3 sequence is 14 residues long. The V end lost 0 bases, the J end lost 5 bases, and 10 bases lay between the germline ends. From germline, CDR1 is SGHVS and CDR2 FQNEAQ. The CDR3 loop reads CASSLAVQRETQYF. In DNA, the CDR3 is TGTGCCAGCAGCTTAGCGGTCCAGCGGGAGACCCAGTACTTC.

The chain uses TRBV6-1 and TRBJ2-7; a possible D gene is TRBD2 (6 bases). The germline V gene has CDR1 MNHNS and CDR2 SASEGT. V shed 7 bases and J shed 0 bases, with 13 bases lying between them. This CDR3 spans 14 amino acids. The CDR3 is CASTLGLLSYEQYF. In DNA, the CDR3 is TGTGCCAGCACCCTGGGACTCCTCTCCTACGAGCAGTACTTC.

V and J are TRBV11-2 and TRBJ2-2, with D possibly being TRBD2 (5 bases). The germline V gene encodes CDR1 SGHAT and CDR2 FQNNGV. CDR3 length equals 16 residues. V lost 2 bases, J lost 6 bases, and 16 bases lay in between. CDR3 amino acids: CASSLKSVPGAGELFF. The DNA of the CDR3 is TGTGCCAGCAGCTTAAAGTCGGTTCCCGGGGCCGGGGAGCTGTTTTTT. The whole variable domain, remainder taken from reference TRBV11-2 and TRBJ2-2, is EAGVAQSPRYKIIEKRQSVAFWCNPISGHATLYWYQQILGQGPKLLIQFQNNGVVDDSQLPKDRFSAERLKGVDSTLKIQPAKLEDSAVYLCASSLKSVPGAGELFFGEGSRLTVL.

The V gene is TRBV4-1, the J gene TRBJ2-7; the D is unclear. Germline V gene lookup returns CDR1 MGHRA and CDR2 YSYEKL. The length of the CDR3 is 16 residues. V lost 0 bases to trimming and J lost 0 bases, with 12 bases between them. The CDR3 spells CASSQELRIGSYEQYF. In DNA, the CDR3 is TGCGCCAGCAGCCAAGAACTGAGGATCGGCTCCTACGAGCAGTACTTC.

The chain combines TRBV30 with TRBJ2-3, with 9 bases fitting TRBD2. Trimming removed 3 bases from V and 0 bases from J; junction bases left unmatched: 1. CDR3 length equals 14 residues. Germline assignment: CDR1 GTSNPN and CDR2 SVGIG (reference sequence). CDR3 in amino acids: CAWRLAGSTDTQYF. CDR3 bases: TGTGCCTGGAGGCTAGCGGGGAGCACAGATACGCAGTATTTT.

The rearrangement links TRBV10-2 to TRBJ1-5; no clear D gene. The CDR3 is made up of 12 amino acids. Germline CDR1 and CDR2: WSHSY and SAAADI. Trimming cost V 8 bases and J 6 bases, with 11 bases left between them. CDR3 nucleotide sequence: TGCGCCAGCGCGGAGGCAGGTCAGCCCCAGCATTTT. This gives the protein CASAEAGQPQHF.

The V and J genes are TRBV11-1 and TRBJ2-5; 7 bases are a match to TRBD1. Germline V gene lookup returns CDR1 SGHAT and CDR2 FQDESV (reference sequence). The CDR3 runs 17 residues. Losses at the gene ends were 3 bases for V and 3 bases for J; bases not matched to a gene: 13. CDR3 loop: CASSFLREGTDEETQYF. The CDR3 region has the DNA TGTGCCAGCAGCTTCCTCCGGGAAGGGACAGATGAAGAGACCCAGTACTTC.

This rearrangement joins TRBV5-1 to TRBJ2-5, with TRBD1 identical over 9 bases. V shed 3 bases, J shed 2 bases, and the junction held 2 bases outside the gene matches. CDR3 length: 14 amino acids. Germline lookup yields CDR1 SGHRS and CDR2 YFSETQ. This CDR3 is CASSYGQGQETQYF. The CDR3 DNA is TGCGCCAGCAGCTACGGACAGGGGCAAGAGACCCAGTACTTC.

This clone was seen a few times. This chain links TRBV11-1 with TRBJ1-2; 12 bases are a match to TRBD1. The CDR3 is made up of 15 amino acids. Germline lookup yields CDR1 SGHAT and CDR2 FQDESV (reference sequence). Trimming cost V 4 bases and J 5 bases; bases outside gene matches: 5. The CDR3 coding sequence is TGTGCCAGCAGCTGGGGGACAGGGGGCACTTATGGCTACACCTTC. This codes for CASSWGTGGTYGYTF.

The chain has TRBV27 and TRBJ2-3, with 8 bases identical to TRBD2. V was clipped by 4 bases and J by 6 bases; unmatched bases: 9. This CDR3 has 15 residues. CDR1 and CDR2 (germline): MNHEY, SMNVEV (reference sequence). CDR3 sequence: CASSSTGTRGDTQYF. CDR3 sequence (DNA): TGTGCCAGCAGTTCAACCGGGACTAGGGGGGATACGCAGTATTTT.

This chain's CDR3 is CATSRDFWRTGAVGANVLTF. The CDR3 region has the DNA TGTGCCACCAGCAGAGATTTTTGGCGGACAGGGGCGGTCGGGGCCAACGTCCTGACTTTC. V and J are TRBV15 and TRBJ2-6; 9 bases agree with TRBD1. CDR3 length: 20 residues. Germline CDR1 reads LNHNV; CDR2 reads YYDKDF (reference sequence). The V and J ends lost 0 bases and 4 bases, in that order; junction bases with no gene match: 13.

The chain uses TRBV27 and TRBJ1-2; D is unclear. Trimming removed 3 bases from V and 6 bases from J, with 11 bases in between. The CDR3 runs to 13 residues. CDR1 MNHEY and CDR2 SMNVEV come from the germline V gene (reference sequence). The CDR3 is CASSFWGADGYTF. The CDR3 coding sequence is TGTGCCAGCAGTTTCTGGGGAGCGGATGGCTACACCTTC.

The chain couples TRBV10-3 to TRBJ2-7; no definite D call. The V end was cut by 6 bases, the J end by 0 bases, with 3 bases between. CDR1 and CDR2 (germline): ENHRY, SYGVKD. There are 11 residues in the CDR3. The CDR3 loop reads CAISNSYEQYF. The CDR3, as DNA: TGTGCCATCAGCAACTCCTACGAGCAGTACTTC.

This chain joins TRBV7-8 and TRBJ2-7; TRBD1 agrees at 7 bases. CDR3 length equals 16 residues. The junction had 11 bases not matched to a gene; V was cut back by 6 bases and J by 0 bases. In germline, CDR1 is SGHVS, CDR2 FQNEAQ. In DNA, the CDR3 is TGTGCCAGCAGATCGAGACCGGGACAGCCCTCCTACGAGCAGTACTTC. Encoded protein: CASRSRPGQPSYEQYF.

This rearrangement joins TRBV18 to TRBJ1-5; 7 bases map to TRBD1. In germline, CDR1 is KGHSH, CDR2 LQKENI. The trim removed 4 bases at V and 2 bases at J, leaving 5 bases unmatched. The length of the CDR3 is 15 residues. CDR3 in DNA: TGTGCCAGCTCACAAACCGGGACAGGCAATCAGCCCCAGCATTTT. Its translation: CASSQTGTGNQPQHF.

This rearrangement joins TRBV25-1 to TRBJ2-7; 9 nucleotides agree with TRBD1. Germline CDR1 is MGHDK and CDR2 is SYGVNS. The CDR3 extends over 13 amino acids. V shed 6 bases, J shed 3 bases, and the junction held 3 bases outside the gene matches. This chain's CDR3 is CASRQGARYEQYF. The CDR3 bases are TGTGCCAGCAGACAGGGGGCTCGCTACGAGCAGTACTTC.

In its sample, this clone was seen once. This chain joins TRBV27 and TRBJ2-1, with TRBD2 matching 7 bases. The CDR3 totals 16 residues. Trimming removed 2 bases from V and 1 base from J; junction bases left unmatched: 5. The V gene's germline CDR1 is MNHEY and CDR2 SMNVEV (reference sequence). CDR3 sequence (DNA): TGTGCCAGCAGTTTAAGGACTAGGGATTCCTACAATGAGCAGTTCTTC. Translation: CASSLRTRDSYNEQFF.

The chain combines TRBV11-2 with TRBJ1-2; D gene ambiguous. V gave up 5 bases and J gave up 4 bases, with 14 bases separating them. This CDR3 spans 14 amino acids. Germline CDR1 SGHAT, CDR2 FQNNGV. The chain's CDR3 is CASSPELSLYGYTF. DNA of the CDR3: TGTGCCAGCAGCCCCGAGTTAAGTCTCTATGGCTACACCTTC.

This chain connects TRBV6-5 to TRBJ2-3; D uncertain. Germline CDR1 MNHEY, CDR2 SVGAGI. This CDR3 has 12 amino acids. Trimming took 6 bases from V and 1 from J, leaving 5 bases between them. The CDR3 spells CASSSRTDTQYF. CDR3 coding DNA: TGTGCCAGCAGCTCCCGCACAGATACGCAGTATTTT.

CDR3 in amino acids: CASSEWLGTRETQYF. The CDR3 DNA follows: TGTGCCAGCAGTGAATGGTTAGGTACCAGGGAGACCCAGTACTTC. This chain connects TRBV2 to TRBJ2-5; no clear D gene. This CDR3 has 15 residues. The germline CDR1 and CDR2 sequences are SNHLY and FYNNEI. The V gene lost 2 bases and the J gene lost 5 bases, with 15 bases spanning the gap.

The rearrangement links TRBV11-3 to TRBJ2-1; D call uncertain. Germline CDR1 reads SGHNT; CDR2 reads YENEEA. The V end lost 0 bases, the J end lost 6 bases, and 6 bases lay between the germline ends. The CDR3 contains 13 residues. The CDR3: CASSLDFRNEQFF. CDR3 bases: TGTGCCAGCAGCTTAGATTTTCGCAATGAGCAGTTCTTC.

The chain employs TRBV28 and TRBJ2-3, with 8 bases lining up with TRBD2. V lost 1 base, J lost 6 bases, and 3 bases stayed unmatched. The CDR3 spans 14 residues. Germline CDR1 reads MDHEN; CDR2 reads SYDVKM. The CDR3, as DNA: TGTGCCAGCAGTTTATCCAGCGGGAGTGATACGCAGTATTTT. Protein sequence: CASSLSSGSDTQYF.

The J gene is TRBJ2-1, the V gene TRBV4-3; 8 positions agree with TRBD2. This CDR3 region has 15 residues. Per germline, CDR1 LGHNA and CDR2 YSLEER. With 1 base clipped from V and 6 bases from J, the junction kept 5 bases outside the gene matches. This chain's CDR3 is CASSQGLASGNEQFF. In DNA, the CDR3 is TGCGCCAGCAGCCAAGGACTAGCGAGCGGCAATGAGCAGTTCTTC.

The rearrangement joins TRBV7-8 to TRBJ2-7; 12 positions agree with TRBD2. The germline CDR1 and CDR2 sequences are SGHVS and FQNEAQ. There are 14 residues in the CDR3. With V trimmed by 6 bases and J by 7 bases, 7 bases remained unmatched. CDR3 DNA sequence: TGTGCCAGCAGTCGACTAGCGGGAGCGGGGGAGCAGTACTTC. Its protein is CASSRLAGAGEQYF.

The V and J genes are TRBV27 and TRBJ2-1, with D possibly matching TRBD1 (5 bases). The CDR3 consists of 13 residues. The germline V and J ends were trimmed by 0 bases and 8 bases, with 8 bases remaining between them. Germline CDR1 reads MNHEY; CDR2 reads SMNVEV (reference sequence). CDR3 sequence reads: CASSLSRTYEQFF. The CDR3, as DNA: TGTGCCAGCAGTTTATCCCGGACATATGAGCAGTTCTTC.

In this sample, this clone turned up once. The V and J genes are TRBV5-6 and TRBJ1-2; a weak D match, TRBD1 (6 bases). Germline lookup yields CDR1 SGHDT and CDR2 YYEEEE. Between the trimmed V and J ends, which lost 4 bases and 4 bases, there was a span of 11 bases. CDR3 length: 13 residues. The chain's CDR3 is CASSGQSLYGYTF. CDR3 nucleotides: TGTGCCAGCAGCGGACAGTCGCTCTATGGCTACACCTTC.